A selection of T cell receptor beta chains follows, all from one sample in a study of blood T cell repertoires in COVID-19. Clones were read by immunoSEQ multiplex PCR, and TCRdb kept only the in-frame ones, dropping some. The profile shows a few hundred thousand clones, 65% to 90% of them singletons. Specimen: peripheral blood. Receptors originate from a woman in her seventies with COVID-19, enrolled during active disease. Both conserved end residues are part of each CDR3. A D gene is named only where the DNA matches it firmly. Part of the rows lack a size; the others show once, few, many or a class for expanded clones.

v_call,clone_size,j_call,d_call,cdr3_aa,cdr3_nt
TRBV24-1,-,TRBJ1-1,TRBD1,CATSNRGTEAFF,TGTGCCACCAGTAACAGGGGTACTGAAGCTTTCTTT
TRBV5-1,once,TRBJ2-3,TRBD2,CASRKTSGTDTQYF,TGCGCCAGCAGGAAGACTAGCGGGACAGATACGCAGTATTTT
TRBV7-9,-,TRBJ1-2,-,CASSTQENYGYTF,TGTGCCAGCAGCACACAGGAGAACTATGGCTACACCTTC
TRBV6-5,once,TRBJ1-5,-,CASRLDSNQPQHF,TGTGCCAGCAGATTAGATAGCAATCAGCCCCAGCATTTT
TRBV5-1,-,TRBJ1-4,-,CASSYGQGREKLFF,TGCGCCAGCAGCTATGGGCAGGGTAGAGAAAAACTGTTTTTT
TRBV30,-,TRBJ2-5,-,CAFERAGQETQYF,TGTGCCTTCGAGCGGGCGGGTCAAGAGACCCAGTACTTC
TRBV4-1,-,TRBJ1-6,-,CASSPLRGNSPLHF,TGCGCCAGCAGCCCGCTTCGGGGGAATTCACCCCTCCACTTT
TRBV19,-,TRBJ1-5,TRBD1,CASSIDLTGERYQPQHF,TGTGCCAGTAGTATAGATCTGACAGGGGAACGGTATCAGCCCCAGCATTTT
TRBV4-3,few,TRBJ1-2,-,CASSQDRSYYGYTF,TGCGCCAGCAGCCAAGATAGGAGTTACTATGGCTACACCTTC
TRBV24-1,-,TRBJ2-3,TRBD1,CATRGQGIGTDTQYF,TGTGCCACCAGAGGACAGGGGATCGGCACAGATACGCAGTATTTT
TRBV18,once,TRBJ2-5,-,CASSPPDRRETQYF,TGTGCCAGCTCACCACCCGACAGAAGGGAGACCCAGTACTTC
TRBV2,-,TRBJ1-2,TRBD1,CASRGDSLNYGYTF,TGTGCCAGCAGGGGGGACAGTCTTAACTATGGCTACACCTTC
TRBV5-1,once,TRBJ1-2,-,CASSLQGGNYGYTF,TGCGCCAGCAGCTTACAGGGCGGTAACTATGGCTACACCTTC
TRBV30,-,TRBJ1-1,-,CAWSEGAEAFF,TGTGCCTGGAGTGAAGGAGCTGAAGCTTTCTTT
TRBV4-1,-,TRBJ2-7,-,CASSQDPGGNEQYF,TGCGCCAGCAGCCAAGATCCAGGCGGGAACGAGCAGTACTTC